This passage covers 14 T cell receptor beta chains from one sample sequenced in a study of blood T cell repertoires in COVID-19. Some clones are missing from TCRdb's copy, which holds only in-frame ones; the method was immunoSEQ multiplex PCR. The sample lists over 120,000 clones; nearly 80% were seen once. Sequenced material: PBMCs or T cells enriched from blood (not recorded which). The origin of the receptors is a woman between 50 and 59 years old who had recovered from COVID-19.

This chain uses TRBV13 with TRBJ1-4; TRBD1 matches at 9 bases. The V and J ends lost 2 bases and 6 bases, in that order; junction bases with no gene match: 1. Germline-derived CDR1 and CDR2 are PRHDT and FYEKMQ (reference sequence). The CDR3 extends over 14 amino acids. In DNA, the CDR3 is TGTGCCAGCAGCTTACGACAGGGGGATGAAAAACTGTTTTTT. Protein sequence: CASSLRQGDEKLFF.

The table lists this clone with a few counts. The chain employs TRBV7-2 and TRBJ2-5, with TRBD1 identical over 7 bases. The CDR3 has 15 residues. Germline V gene lookup returns CDR1 SGHTA and CDR2 FQGNSA. J was trimmed by 2 bases and V by 4 bases; bases with no gene match: 7. The CDR3 spells CASSSRPGQQETQYF. As DNA, the CDR3 is TGTGCCAGCAGCTCCCGGCCGGGACAGCAAGAGACCCAGTACTTC.

The chain has TRBV5-1 and TRBJ2-3, with D maybe TRBD2 (7 bases). The V and J ends lost 4 bases and 5 bases respectively, with 23 bases between them. The CDR3 length is 17 residues. Germline-derived CDR1 and CDR2 are SGHRS and YFSETQ. CDR3 amino acids: CASSPIPGGGGRDTQYF. CDR3 in DNA: TGCGCCAGCAGCCCTATACCCGGAGGGGGAGGGCGAGATACGCAGTATTTT.

This clone counts as medium-sized. J is TRBJ2-5 and V is TRBV19; 9 nucleotides agree with TRBD1. The germline V gene encodes CDR1 LNHDA and CDR2 SQIVND (reference sequence). This CDR3 has 14 residues. After removal of 8 bases from V and 4 bases from J, the junction contained 8 bases not matched to a gene. The CDR3 protein is CASRSQGARETQYF. DNA for the CDR3: TGTGCCAGTCGATCACAGGGGGCGCGAGAGACCCAGTACTTC.

This chain connects TRBV4-2 to TRBJ2-1; 11 bases match TRBD2. V was pared by 7 bases and J by 3 bases, with 5 bases of the junction left unmatched. Germline loops: CDR1 LGHNA, CDR2 YNFKEQ. CDR3 length equals 15 residues. CDR3 region: CASTPGTSGYNEQFF. CDR3 DNA: TGTGCCAGCACCCCCGGGACTAGCGGCTACAATGAGCAGTTCTTC.

The rearrangement uses TRBV11-3 and TRBJ2-5, with TRBD2 matching 10 bases. Germline CDR1 SGHNT, CDR2 YENEEA. The CDR3 is made up of 17 amino acids. J was trimmed by 2 bases and V by 0 bases; bases with no gene match: 6. CDR3 coding DNA: TGTGCCAGCAGCTTAGAGGGTAGCGGGGGGCAGCAAGAGACCCAGTACTTC. Protein: CASSLEGSGGQQETQYF. The full variable domain, its missing parts supplied by reference TRBV11-3 and TRBJ2-5, is EAGVVQSPRYKIIEKKQPVAFWCNPISGHNTLYWYLQNLGQGPELLIRYENEEAVDDSQLPKDRFSAERLKGVDSTLKIQPAELGDSAVYLCASSLEGSGGQQETQYFGPGTRLLVL.

The chain recombines TRBV12-3 or TRBV12-4 with TRBJ2-7, with TRBD2 matching 7 bases. The CDR3 has 13 residues. V trimming: 1 base; J trimming: 6 bases; junction bases outside the gene matches: 3. The CDR3 spells CASSLGGGSEQYF. The CDR3 DNA reads as TGTGCCAGCAGTTTAGGGGGGGGATCCGAGCAGTACTTC.

The chain employs TRBV6-2 or TRBV6-3 and TRBJ2-3, with 7 bases lining up with TRBD1. This CDR3 has 15 residues. Germline values: CDR1 MNHEY, CDR2 SVGEGT. Trimming removed 0 bases from V and 3 bases from J; junction bases left unmatched: 3. The CDR3, as DNA: TGTGCCAGCAGTTACTCAGGGGGCTGGACAGATACGCAGTATTTT. Translated: CASSYSGGWTDTQYF.

V gene TRBV11-2 combines with J gene TRBJ1-2; D perhaps matches TRBD1 (6 bases). CDR1 SGHAT and CDR2 FQNNGV come from the germline V gene. V lost 4 bases, J lost 3 bases, and 15 bases lay in between. CDR3 size: 15 residues. CDR3 residues: CASSSPRQADYGYTF. The CDR3 DNA reads as TGTGCCAGCAGCTCTCCCCGACAGGCCGACTATGGCTACACCTTC.

The chain uses TRBV6-6 and TRBJ1-3, with no clear D. Between the trimmed V and J ends, which lost 2 bases and 0 bases, there was a span of 5 bases. CDR1 is MNHNY and CDR2 is SVGAGI in the germline V gene (reference sequence). The CDR3 runs to 14 residues. Here the CDR3 reads CASSYPRSGNTIYF. The CDR3 region has the DNA TGTGCCAGCAGTTACCCCCGCTCTGGAAACACCATATATTTT.

The chain is built from TRBV12-5 and TRBJ1-5; TRBD1 might be the D (6 bases). CDR1 is LGHNT and CDR2 is FRNRAP in the germline V gene. V was trimmed by 6 bases and J by 6 bases, leaving 15 bases between them. This CDR3 has 14 amino acids. The CDR3 is CASGLTQGPQPQHF. In DNA form, the CDR3 reads TGTGCTAGTGGCTTGACTCAGGGGCCTCAGCCCCAGCATTTT. The entire variable domain, with the rest obtained from reference TRBV12-5 and TRBJ1-5, is as follows: DARVTQTPRHKVTEMGQEVTMRCQPILGHNTVFWYRQTMMQGLELLAYFRNRAPLDDSGMPKDRFSAEMPDATLATLKIQPSEPRDSAVYFCASGLTQGPQPQHFGDGTRLSIL.

This chain connects TRBV2 to TRBJ1-5; D is uncertain. The V end lost 2 bases, the J end lost 4 bases, and 6 bases lay between the germline ends. This CDR3 region has 13 residues. Germline V lookup: CDR1 SNHLY, CDR2 FYNNEI. In nucleotides, the CDR3 is TGTGCCAGCAGTGAACGGTGGAATCAGCCCCAGCATTTT. Translated: CASSERWNQPQHF. The whole variable domain, remainder taken from reference TRBV2 and TRBJ1-5, is EPEVTQTPSHQVTQMGQEVILRCVPISNHLYFYWYRQILGQKVEFLVSFYNNEISEKSEIFDDQFSVERPDGSNFTLKIRSTKLEDSAMYFCASSERWNQPQHFGDGTRLSIL.

The chain joins TRBV19 to TRBJ2-5, with TRBD1 matching 9 bases. The CDR3 totals 15 residues. J gave up 5 bases and V 6 bases, and 10 bases lay outside the gene matches. Germline V gene data show CDR1 as LNHDA and CDR2 as SQIVND (reference sequence). The CDR3 DNA is TGTGCCAGTAGAGAACAGGGGGCCGGGAGGGAGACCCAGTACTTC. This translates into CASREQGAGRETQYF. Full variable domain (outside the CDR3, taken from reference TRBV19 and TRBJ2-5): DGGITQSPKYLFRKEGQNVTLSCEQNLNHDAMYWYRQDPGQGLRLIYYSQIVNDFQKGDIAEGYSVSREKKESFPLTVTSAQKNPTAFYLCASREQGAGRETQYFGPGTRLLVL.

This clone was seen only once. CDR3 nucleotide sequence: TGTGCCAGTAGTGACACCTCTGGAAACACCATATATTTT. Its protein is CASSDTSGNTIYF. This chain joins TRBV19 and TRBJ1-3; D is ambiguous. Trimming cost V 5 bases and J 0 bases, with 5 bases left between them. CDR3 length: 13 residues. Per the germline V gene, CDR1 is LNHDA and CDR2 is SQIVND (reference sequence).